The 5 T cell receptor beta chains reported below all come from one sample, sequenced in a study of tumor-infiltrating lymphocytes in primary liver carcinoma. RNA was extracted from whole blood without cell sorting, alongside germline DNA. Starting material of around 460 ng total RNA yielded TCR beta cDNA via a constant-region primer. Construction of TCR beta libraries relied on three successive nested multiplex PCR rounds employing slightly modified ARM-PCR. TRBV1-TRBV30 forward primers paired with a C-beta reverse primer were used in the first two PCR rounds, which ran roughly 11 cycles each. MiXCR was run by TCRdb on the multiplex PCR reads, yielding one entry per CDR3 protein. The data show fewer than 350,000 distinct CDR3 sequences, 65% seen once. The specimen sequenced was peripheral blood. The receptors were gathered from a middle-aged man with primary liver carcinoma and hepatitis B virus infection.

A word on this clonotype: This may stem from a read error, because a much larger clone lies one nucleotide away. The chain employs TRBV4-1 and TRBJ1-6; D not certain. With 2 bases removed from V and 12 bases from J, the gap between germline ends came to 11 bases. The CDR3 is 13 amino acids. CDR1 and CDR2 from the germline V gene are MGHRA and YSYEKL. This CDR3 is CASSQTQLLPLHF. CDR3 bases: TGCGCCAGCAGCCAAACTCAGCTTTTACCCCTCCACTTT.

Regarding this clonotype: Just one base apart from a much larger clone, this may be a read error. This sequence joins TRBV29-1 and TRBJ1-1; 9 positions agree with TRBD1. Germline trimming cut 4 bases from V and 10 bases from J; bases unmatched to any gene: 7. The germline V gene encodes CDR1 SQVTM and CDR2 ANQGSEA. The CDR3 spans 12 residues. The CDR3 region is CSVGPGQGIAFF. The CDR3 coding sequence is TGCAGCGTTGGCCCCGGACAGGGGATAGCTTTCTTT. The whole variable domain, remainder taken from reference TRBV29-1 and TRBJ1-1, is SAVISQKPSRDICQRGTSLTIQCQVDSQVTMMFWYRQQPGQSLTLIATANQGSEATYESGFVIDKFPISRPNLTFSTLTVSNMSPEDSSIYLCSVGPGQGIAFFGQGTRLTVV.

In this sample, this clonotype turned up once. This CDR3 is missing its conserved last phenylalanine or tryptophan, likely due to a read error. Here the CDR3 reads CASRTPRTGSPGTQYS. The CDR3 coding sequence is TGTGCCAGCAGGACCCCCCGGACAGGGAGTCCCGGGACCCAGTACTCC. The genes are TRBV28 and TRBJ2-5; TRBD1 agrees at 8 bases. Per germline, CDR1 MDHEN and CDR2 SYDVKM. The ends lost 6 bases at V and 7 bases at J; junction bases unmatched: 16. The CDR3 length is 16 residues.

About this clonotype: This sequence may be a read error, since a much larger clone differs from it by one base. The rearrangement joins TRBV29-1 to TRBJ1-2; no reliable D call. The germline CDR1 and CDR2 sequences are SQVTM and ANQGSEA. Trimming shortened V by 2 bases and J by 6 bases, and 13 bases separated the two germline ends. This CDR3 has 13 residues. CDR3 loop: CSVEKGGIDGYTF. CDR3 in DNA: TGCAGCGTTGAAAAGGGTGGTATTGATGGCTACACCTTC.

This clonotype is medium-sized (0.01 to 0.1%) within its sample. The chain uses TRBV11-2 and TRBJ1-1, with D tentatively TRBD1 (6 bases). The length of the CDR3 is 13 residues. V dropped 0 bases and J dropped 10 bases, with 12 bases sitting between them. Germline V gene lookup returns CDR1 SGHAT and CDR2 FQNNGV. CDR3 amino acids: CASSLDRGGGAFF. The DNA of the CDR3 is TGTGCCAGCAGCTTAGATCGAGGGGGGGGAGCTTTCTTT.